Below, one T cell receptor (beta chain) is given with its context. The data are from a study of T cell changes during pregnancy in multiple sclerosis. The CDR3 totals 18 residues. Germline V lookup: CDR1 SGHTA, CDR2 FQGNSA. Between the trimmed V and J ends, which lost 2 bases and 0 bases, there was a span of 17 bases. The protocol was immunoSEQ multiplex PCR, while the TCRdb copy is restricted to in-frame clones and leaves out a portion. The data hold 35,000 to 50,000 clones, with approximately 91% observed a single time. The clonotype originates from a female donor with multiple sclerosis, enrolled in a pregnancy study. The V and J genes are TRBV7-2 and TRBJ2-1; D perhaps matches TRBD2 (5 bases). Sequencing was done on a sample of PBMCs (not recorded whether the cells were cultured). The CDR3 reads CASSLIVTRGSSYNEQFF. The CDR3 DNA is TGTGCCAGCAGCTTAATTGTCACCCGGGGAAGCTCCTACAATGAGCAGTTCTTC.